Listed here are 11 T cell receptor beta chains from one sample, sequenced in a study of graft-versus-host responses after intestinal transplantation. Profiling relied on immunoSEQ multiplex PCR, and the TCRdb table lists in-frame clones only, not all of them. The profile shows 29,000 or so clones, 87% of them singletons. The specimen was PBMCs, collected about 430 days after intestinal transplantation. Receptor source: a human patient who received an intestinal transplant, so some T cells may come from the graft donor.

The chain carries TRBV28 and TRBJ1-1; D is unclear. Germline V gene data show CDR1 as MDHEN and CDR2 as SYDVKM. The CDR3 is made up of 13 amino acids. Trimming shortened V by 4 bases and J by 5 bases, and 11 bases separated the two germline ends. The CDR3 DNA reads TGTGCCAGCAGTTATTACTCTAGGACTGAAGCTTTCTTT. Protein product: CASSYYSRTEAFF. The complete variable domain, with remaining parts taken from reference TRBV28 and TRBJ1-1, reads DVKVTQSSRYLVKRTGEKVFLECVQDMDHENMFWYRQDPGLGLRLIYFSYDVKMKEKGDIPEGYSVSREKKERFSLILESASTNQTSMYLCASSYYSRTEAFFGQGTRLTVV.

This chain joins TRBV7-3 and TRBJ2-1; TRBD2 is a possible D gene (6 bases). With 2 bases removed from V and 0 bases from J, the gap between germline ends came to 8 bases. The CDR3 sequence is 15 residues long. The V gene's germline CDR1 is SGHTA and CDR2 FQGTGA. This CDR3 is CASSLVRGSYNEQFF. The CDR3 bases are TGTGCCAGCAGCTTAGTGCGGGGCTCCTACAATGAGCAGTTCTTC. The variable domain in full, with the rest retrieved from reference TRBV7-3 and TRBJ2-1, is GAGVSQTPSNKVTEKGKYVELRCDPISGHTALYWYRQSLGQGPEFLIYFQGTGAADDSGLPNDRFFAVRPEGSVSTLKIQRTERGDSAVYLCASSLVRGSYNEQFFGPGTRLTVL.

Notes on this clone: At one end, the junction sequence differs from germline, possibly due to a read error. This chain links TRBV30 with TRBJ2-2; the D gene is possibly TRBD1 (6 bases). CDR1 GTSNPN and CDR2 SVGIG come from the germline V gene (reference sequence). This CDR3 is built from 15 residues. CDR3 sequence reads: CAWSWGTHEHRGAVF. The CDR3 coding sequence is TGTGCCTGGAGTTGGGGGACACACGAACACCGGGGAGCTGTTTTT.

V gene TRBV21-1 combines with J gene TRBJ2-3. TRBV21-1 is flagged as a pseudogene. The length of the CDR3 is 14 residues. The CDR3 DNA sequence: TGTGCCAGCAGCAGACCTGGAACCACAGATACGCAGTATTTT. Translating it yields CASSRPGTTDTQYF.

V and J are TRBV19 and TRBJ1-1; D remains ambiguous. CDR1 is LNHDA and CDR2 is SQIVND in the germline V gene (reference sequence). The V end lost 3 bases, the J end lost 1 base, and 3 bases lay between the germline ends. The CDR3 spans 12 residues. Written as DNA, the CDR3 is TGTGCCAGTAGTATCAAGAACACTGAAGCTTTCTTT. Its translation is CASSIKNTEAFF.

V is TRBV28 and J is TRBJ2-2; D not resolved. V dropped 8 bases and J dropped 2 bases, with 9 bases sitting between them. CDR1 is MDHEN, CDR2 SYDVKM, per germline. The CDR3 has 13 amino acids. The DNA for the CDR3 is TGTGCCAGCGGATACTTTAACACCGGGGAGCTGTTTTTT. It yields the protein CASGYFNTGELFF.

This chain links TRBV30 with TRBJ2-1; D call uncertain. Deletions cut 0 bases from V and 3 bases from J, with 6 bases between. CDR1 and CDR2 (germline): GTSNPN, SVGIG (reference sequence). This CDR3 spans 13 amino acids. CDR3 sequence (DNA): TGTGCCTGGAGTGTAGGCAGCTACAATGAGCAGTTCTTC. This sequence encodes CAWSVGSYNEQFF. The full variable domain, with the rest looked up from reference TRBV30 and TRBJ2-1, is SQTIHQWPATLVQPVGSPLSLECTVEGTSNPNLYWYRQAAGRGLQLLFYSVGIGQISSEVPQNLSASRPQDRQFILSSKKLLLSDSGFYLCAWSVGSYNEQFFGPGTRLTVL.

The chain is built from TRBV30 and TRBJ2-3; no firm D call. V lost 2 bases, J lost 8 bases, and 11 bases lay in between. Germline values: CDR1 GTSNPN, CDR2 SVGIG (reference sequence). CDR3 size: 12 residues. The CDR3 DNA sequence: TGTGCCTGGAGTACTCCGATGGGTACGCAGTATTTT. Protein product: CAWSTPMGTQYF.

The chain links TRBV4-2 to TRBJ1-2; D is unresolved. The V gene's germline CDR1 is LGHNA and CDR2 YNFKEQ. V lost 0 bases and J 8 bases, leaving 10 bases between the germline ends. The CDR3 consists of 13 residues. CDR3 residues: CASSQDGVGGYTF. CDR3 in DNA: TGTGCCAGCAGCCAAGATGGGGTCGGGGGCTACACCTTC.

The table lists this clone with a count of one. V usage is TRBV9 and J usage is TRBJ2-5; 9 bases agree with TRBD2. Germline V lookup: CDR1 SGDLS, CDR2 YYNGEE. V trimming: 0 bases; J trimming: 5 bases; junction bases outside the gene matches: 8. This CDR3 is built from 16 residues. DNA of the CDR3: TGTGCCAGCAGCGTAGATGGCGGGAGGGCCCATGAGACCCAGTACTTC. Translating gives CASSVDGGRAHETQYF.

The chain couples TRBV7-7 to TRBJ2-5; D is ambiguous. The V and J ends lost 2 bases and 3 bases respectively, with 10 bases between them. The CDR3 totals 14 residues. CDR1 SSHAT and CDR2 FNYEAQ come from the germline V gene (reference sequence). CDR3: CASSLRLTEETQYF. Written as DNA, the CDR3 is TGTGCCAGCAGCTTAAGGTTGACTGAAGAGACCCAGTACTTC.